One sample yielded the 5 T cell receptor beta chains listed below, sequenced in a study of CD8+ T cells in alopecia areata. Noted treatment: oral pan-JAK inhibitor, 5-10 mg twice daily. RNA extraction and reverse transcription yielded cDNA as sequencing template. Produced via immunoSEQ multiplex PCR; TCRdb's table is partial and in-frame only. The table includes about 200,000 clones, over 45% detected once. Sequenced here: CD4+ T cells sorted from blood, sampled at week 24, from a patient treated with tofacitinib. Source of these receptors: a human donor with alopecia areata.

Concerning this clone: In the same sample, other DNA sequences code for this CDR3. The chain couples TRBV29-1 to TRBJ2-2, with D uncertain. V lost 4 bases, J lost 3 bases, and 9 bases lay in between. CDR3 length: 13 amino acids. The germline CDR1 and CDR2 sequences are SQVTM and ANQGSEA. For the CDR3, the DNA is TGCAGCGTTGGTGACACCGACACCGGGGAGCTGTTTTTT. It is translated as CSVGDTDTGELFF.

This clone was seen a handful of times. The genes are TRBV15 and TRBJ2-1; D is perhaps TRBD2 (6 bases). Between the trimmed V and J ends, which lost 9 bases and 0 bases, there was a span of 9 bases. Germline CDR1 is LNHNV and CDR2 is YYDKDF (reference sequence). This CDR3 contains 13 residues. As DNA, the CDR3 is TGTGCCACTAGCGGATTCTCCTACAATGAGCAGTTCTTC. Protein: CATSGFSYNEQFF.

This clone came up once. The gene calls are TRBV7-3 and TRBJ2-3; tentative D call: TRBD2 (6 bases). CDR1 and CDR2 from the germline V gene are SGHTA and FQGTGA. CDR3 length: 15 residues. V lost 5 bases, J lost 4 bases, and 16 bases lay in between. CDR3 in amino acids: CASSRGQGGSDTQYF. CDR3 coding DNA: TGTGCCAGCAGCCGTGGACAAGGAGGGTCAGATACGCAGTATTTT.

V is TRBV30 and J is TRBJ2-2; TRBD1 aligns across 8 bases. Per the germline V gene, CDR1 is GTSNPN and CDR2 is SVGIG (reference sequence). Losses at the gene ends were 2 bases for V and 6 bases for J; bases not matched to a gene: 8. The length of the CDR3 is 15 residues. CDR3 amino acids: CAWSYKGTGPGELFF. The CDR3 coding sequence is TGTGCCTGGAGTTACAAGGGGACAGGCCCCGGGGAGCTGTTTTTT.

The rearrangement links TRBV5-1 to TRBJ2-4, with a possible D match to TRBD1 (6 bases). Germline V gives CDR1 SGHRS, CDR2 YFSETQ. The V gene lost 0 bases and the J gene lost 5 bases, with 6 bases spanning the gap. The CDR3 sequence is 13 residues long. The CDR3 DNA follows: TGCGCCAGCAGCTTGGACAGGGAAAACATTCAGTACTTC. It translates to CASSLDRENIQYF.